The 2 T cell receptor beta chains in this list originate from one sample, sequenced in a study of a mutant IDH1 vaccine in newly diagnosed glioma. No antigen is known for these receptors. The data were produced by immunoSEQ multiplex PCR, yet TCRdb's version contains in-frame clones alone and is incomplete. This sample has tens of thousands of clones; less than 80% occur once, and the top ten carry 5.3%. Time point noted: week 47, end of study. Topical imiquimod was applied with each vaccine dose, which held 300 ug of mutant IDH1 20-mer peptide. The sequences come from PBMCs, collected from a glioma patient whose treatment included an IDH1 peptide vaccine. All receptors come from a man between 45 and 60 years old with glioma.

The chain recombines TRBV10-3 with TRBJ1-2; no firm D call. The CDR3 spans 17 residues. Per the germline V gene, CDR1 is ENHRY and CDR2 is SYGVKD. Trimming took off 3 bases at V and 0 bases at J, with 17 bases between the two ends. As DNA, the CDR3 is TGTGCCATCAGTGACGGAATCGGGCAGGCCTCTAACTATGGCTACACCTTC. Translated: CAISDGIGQASNYGYTF.

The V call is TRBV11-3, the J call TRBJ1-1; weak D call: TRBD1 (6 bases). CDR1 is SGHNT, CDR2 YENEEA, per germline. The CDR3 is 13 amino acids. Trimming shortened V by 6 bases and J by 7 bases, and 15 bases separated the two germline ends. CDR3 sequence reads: CASSPRGGGEAFF. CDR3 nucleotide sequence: TGTGCCAGCAGTCCCCGAGGGGGAGGTGAAGCTTTCTTT.